The 23 T cell receptor beta chains presented below share a single source sample, sequenced in a study of CD8 T cells in Susac syndrome. RNA amounts of about 0.45 to 1 ug underwent reverse transcription with random hexamers. TCRdb itself ran the immunoSEQ multiplex PCR reads through MiXCR, one entry per CDR3 protein. The table lists some 110,000 distinct CDR3 sequences, roughly 95% of them singletons. The sequenced sample consisted of CD4+ T cells from PBMCs. The receptor source for this set is a human donor with Susac syndrome.

This sequence joins TRBV4-3 and TRBJ2-7; D tentatively reads TRBD1 or TRBD2 (6 bases each). The CDR3 runs to 13 residues. Trimming left V 0 bases short and J 5 bases short, with 8 bases between. In germline, CDR1 is LGHNA, CDR2 YSLEER. The CDR3 region has the DNA TGCGCCAGCAGCCAAGACCGGGGGCACGAGCAGTACTTC. This codes for CASSQDRGHEQYF.

This chain joins TRBV5-1 and TRBJ1-2, with D unclear. CDR1 is SGHRS, CDR2 YFSETQ, per germline. Trimming removed 1 base at V and 7 bases at J, with 17 bases between. The length of the CDR3 is 15 residues. CDR3 amino acids: CASSLSPGPSAGYTF. The CDR3 bases are TGCGCCAGCAGCTTGTCGCCAGGACCGTCGGCTGGCTACACCTTC. The full variable domain, rest sourced from reference TRBV5-1 and TRBJ1-2, is KAGVTQTPRYLIKTRGQQVTLSCSPISGHRSVSWYQQTPGQGLQFLFEYFSETQRNKGNFPGRFSGRQFSNSRSEMNVSTLELGDSALYLCASSLSPGPSAGYTFGSGTRLTVV.

Here the CDR3 DNA reads TGCGCCAGCATCCTGAGGGGGCGCGAGACAGATACGCAGTATTTT. It translates to CASILRGRETDTQYF. The chain employs TRBV23-1 and TRBJ2-3, with 7 bases identical to TRBD1. Being an ORF, TRBV23-1 has a function that is uncertain. This CDR3 comprises 15 residues. Trimming cost V 7 bases and J 3 bases; bases outside gene matches: 10.

V gene TRBV14 combines with J gene TRBJ2-7; D may correspond to TRBD1 or TRBD2 (5 bases each). Germline V CDR1 and CDR2: SGHDN, FVKESK. V lost 1 base to trimming and J lost 5 bases, with 12 bases between them. There are 14 residues in the CDR3. The CDR3 region is CASSQGSGPNEQYF. CDR3 nucleotide sequence: TGTGCCAGCAGCCAAGGTTCGGGACCGAACGAGCAGTACTTC. Drawing the rest from reference TRBV14 and TRBJ2-7, the complete variable domain is EAGVTQFPSHSVIEKGQTVTLRCDPISGHDNLYWYRRVMGKEIKFLLHFVKESKQDESGMPNNRFLAERTGGTYSTLKVQPAELEDSGVYFCASSQGSGPNEQYFGPGTRLTVT.

This chain links TRBV29-1 with TRBJ2-3; D possibly corresponds to TRBD2 (5 bases). The CDR3 has 12 amino acids. The V gene's germline CDR1 is SQVTM and CDR2 ANQGSEA. Trimming removed 2 bases at V and 6 bases at J, with 9 bases between. The chain's CDR3 is CSVERDGDTQYF. In nucleotides, the CDR3 is TGCAGCGTTGAACGGGATGGGGATACGCAGTATTTT.

The V gene is TRBV20-1, the J gene TRBJ1-5, with D maybe TRBD1 (5 bases). Germline V gene sequence: CDR1 DFQATT, CDR2 SNEGSKA (reference sequence). The germline V and J ends were trimmed by 5 bases and 0 bases, with 11 bases remaining between them. The CDR3 consists of 14 residues. CDR3 sequence (DNA): TGCAGTGCTGGGGCCAAGGTTAGCAATCAGCCCCAGCATTTT. It specifies CSAGAKVSNQPQHF.

The V gene is TRBV4-1, the J gene TRBJ2-3, with TRBD2 matching 12 bases. In germline, CDR1 is MGHRA, CDR2 YSYEKL. The V segment lost 4 bases and the J segment 4 bases; nucleotides outside the gene matches: 6. CDR3 length equals 16 residues. The CDR3 bases are TGCGCCAGCAGCCGCAGACTAGCGGGAGAGGCAGATACGCAGTATTTT. Translated, it gives CASSRRLAGEADTQYF.

V gene TRBV5-1 combines with J gene TRBJ2-1; D may match TRBD1 or TRBD2 (5 bases each). The CDR3 sequence is 12 residues long. CDR1 is SGHRS and CDR2 is YFSETQ in the germline V gene. Trimming pared 4 bases from V and 7 bases from J, leaving 9 bases between. The CDR3 is CASSTGTNEQFF. Here the CDR3 DNA reads TGCGCCAGCAGCACCGGGACGAATGAGCAGTTCTTC.

The V and J genes are TRBV13 and TRBJ2-7; no clear D. Trimming pared 5 bases from V and 3 bases from J, leaving 20 bases between. The CDR3 runs 16 residues. Germline CDR1 is PRHDT and CDR2 is FYEKMQ (reference sequence). The CDR3 nucleotides are TGTGCCAGCAGCCGGTTAGACCCGCCAGCAGACTACGAGCAGTACTTC. Residues: CASSRLDPPADYEQYF.

The V call is TRBV5-6, the J call TRBJ2-7; the D is unclear. The V gene's germline CDR1 is SGHDT and CDR2 YYEEEE. The CDR3 covers 12 residues. Trimming cost V 2 bases and J 6 bases, with 9 bases left between them. The CDR3 reads CASSFAPGEQYF. CDR3 DNA: TGTGCCAGCAGCTTCGCTCCCGGCGAGCAGTACTTC.

The V call is TRBV7-2, the J call TRBJ1-4; 10 positions match TRBD1. J gave up 8 bases and V 3 bases, and 6 bases lay outside the gene matches. This CDR3 contains 15 residues. The germline gives CDR1 SGHTA, CDR2 FQGNSA. CDR3 protein: CASSFPGDRGEKLFF. DNA of the CDR3: TGTGCCAGCAGCTTCCCGGGGGACAGGGGAGAAAAACTGTTTTTT.

The rearrangement joins TRBV7-9 to TRBJ1-2; 7 bases map to TRBD1. In germline, CDR1 is SEHNR, CDR2 FQNEAQ (reference sequence). The V segment lost 5 bases and the J segment 11 bases; nucleotides outside the gene matches: 14. The CDR3 runs 14 residues. The CDR3 nucleotides read TGTGCCAGCAGCCATACCGGGACAGAGTCGAGATACACCTTC. It encodes CASSHTGTESRYTF. Based on the CDR3 plus reference TRBV7-9 and TRBJ1-2, the full variable domain is DTGVSQNPRHKITKRGQNVTFRCDPISEHNRLYWYRQTLGQGPEFLTYFQNEAQLEKSRLLSDRFSAERPKGSFSTLEIQRTEQGDSAMYLCASSHTGTESRYTFGSGTRLTVV.

The rearrangement joins TRBV6-5 to TRBJ1-2, with a weak D call TRBD1 (5 bases). The CDR3 covers 14 residues. The germline V gene has CDR1 MNHEY and CDR2 SVGAGI. The V end was cut by 6 bases, the J end by 4 bases, with 15 bases between. CDR3 coding DNA: TGTGCCAGCAGCCCTTGGGACGGCCTCTATGGCTACACCTTC. The encoded protein is CASSPWDGLYGYTF.

This chain joins TRBV29-1 and TRBJ1-5, with D hard to call. Germline assignment: CDR1 SQVTM and CDR2 ANQGSEA. With 4 bases removed from V and 5 bases from J, the gap between germline ends came to 12 bases. This CDR3 is built from 13 residues. For the CDR3, the DNA is TGCAGCGTTGTGGGTTCCGTTGATCAGCCCCAGCATTTT. It specifies CSVVGSVDQPQHF.

The chain is built from TRBV3-1 and TRBJ2-7; 11 nucleotides match TRBD2. There are 15 residues in the CDR3. The germline V gene has CDR1 LGHDT and CDR2 YNNKEL (reference sequence). The V gene end was trimmed by 6 bases and the J gene end by 5 bases; junction bases not matched to a gene: 9. This chain's CDR3 is CASRLSGRGLDEQYF. CDR3 DNA: TGTGCCAGCAGACTTAGCGGGAGGGGTCTCGACGAGCAGTACTTC.

This chain joins TRBV20-1 and TRBJ2-1, with 12 bases identical to TRBD2. The V segment lost 3 bases and the J segment 6 bases; nucleotides outside the gene matches: 9. This CDR3 region has 16 residues. Looked up from germline, CDR1 is DFQATT and CDR2 is SNEGSKA (reference sequence). CDR3 coding DNA: TGCAGTGCTAGCTCACCTAGCGGGAGGGCCGCCAATGAGCAGTTCTTC. Translating gives CSASSPSGRAANEQFF.

This clonotype has just one count. The V and J genes are TRBV29-1 and TRBJ2-6; D ambiguous. The CDR3 loop spans 14 amino acids. The ends were cut back, 4 bases at V and 0 bases at J, with 7 bases in the middle. Per germline, CDR1 SQVTM and CDR2 ANQGSEA. This CDR3 reads CSVALGSGANVLTF. Written as DNA, the CDR3 is TGCAGCGTTGCACTCGGCTCTGGGGCCAACGTCCTGACTTTC.

The rearrangement joins TRBV20-1 to TRBJ1-4; D not resolved. The V gene lost 0 bases and the J gene lost 8 bases, with 16 bases spanning the gap. The germline V gene has CDR1 DFQATT and CDR2 SNEGSKA (reference sequence). This CDR3 has 15 amino acids. CDR3 amino acids: CSARDLQSRREKLFF. For the CDR3, the DNA is TGCAGTGCTAGAGATCTCCAATCTCGGAGGGAAAAACTGTTTTTT.

This clonotype was seen only once. The genes are TRBV9 and TRBJ2-1, with D possibly being TRBD2 (5 bases). This CDR3 has 14 amino acids. Germline CDR1 and CDR2: SGDLS and YYNGEE. V gave up 0 bases and J gave up 5 bases, with 9 bases separating them. The CDR3 sequence is CASSVGGLNNEQFF. Written as DNA, the CDR3 is TGTGCCAGCAGCGTAGGCGGACTCAACAATGAGCAGTTCTTC.

This rearrangement joins TRBV20-1 to TRBJ1-2; D is possibly TRBD1 (5 bases). V gave up 5 bases and J gave up 1 base, with 14 bases separating them. The CDR3 length is 14 residues. The germline V gene encodes CDR1 DFQATT and CDR2 SNEGSKA (reference sequence). The CDR3 region has the DNA TGCAGTGCTTACCCTCCGGGGGGTAACTATGGCTACACCTTC. Protein sequence: CSAYPPGGNYGYTF.

The gene calls are TRBV4-1 and TRBJ1-1, with D perhaps matching TRBD1 (5 bases). This CDR3 comprises 15 residues. Germline CDR1 reads MGHRA; CDR2 reads YSYEKL. Trimming shortened V by 1 base and J by 4 bases, and 13 bases separated the two germline ends. The CDR3 DNA is TGCGCCAGCAGCCAAGGATGGGGACCGAGCACTGAAGCTTTCTTT. Its protein is CASSQGWGPSTEAFF.

The chain has TRBV20-1 and TRBJ2-1; D is ambiguous. Germline V gene sequence: CDR1 DFQATT, CDR2 SNEGSKA (reference sequence). Trimming took 7 bases from V and 4 from J, leaving 11 bases between them. CDR3 size: 12 residues. Written as DNA, the CDR3 is TGCAGTGTCCTAGAGGTGTACAATGAGCAGTTCTTC. Its protein is CSVLEVYNEQFF.

The chain combines TRBV11-3 with TRBJ1-5; D remains unclear. V lost 4 bases and J 0 bases, leaving 1 base between the germline ends. The CDR3 has 12 residues. CDR1 and CDR2 (germline): SGHNT, YENEEA. The CDR3 DNA reads TGTGCCAGCAGCTGTAGCAATCAGCCCCAGCATTTT. Protein: CASSCSNQPQHF.